The entry below describes one T cell receptor (beta chain). This clonotype was seen ten or more times. The target of this receptor is not known. Per-base qualities were not stored, and no clone one base away is much larger. TRB repertoires were amplified using roughly 220-550 ng of genomic DNA isolated from blood. This sample was taken from a study of T and B cells in COVID-19 patients (dated by TCRdb to 2020 to 2021). Background on the whole study: In this study, adaptive immunity was profiled in COVID-19 patients who either had active infection or had recovered, using TRB and IGH repertoire sequencing of peripheral blood. A recovered cohort comprised 19 patients contributing about 22 samples, mostly after mild to moderate COVID-19 managed as outpatients. As many as 9 follow-up blood samples were collected from each patient, and in some individuals these samples spanned different disease stages. A median age of around 35 years was recorded in the recovered cohort versus 65 to 80 years in the active-infection cohort. Because samples were available both during active disease and after recovery, a couple of patients were counted in both the recovered and the active cohorts. Of the roughly 20 patients in the active-infection cohort, roughly 18 had comorbidities associated with unfavorable COVID-19 outcome. The TCR and BCR sequence repository comprised over 35 patients and over 60 time points, with over 8 million TCR sequences analysed. For the repertoire analyses, the comparison was an age-matched reference group of roughly 37 healthy donors who were negative for COVID-19 antibodies. In the active-infection cohort, about 65% of the roughly 20 patients were critically ill and required mechanical ventilation or ECMO. What the research found in general, with its limitations: The recovered cohort had approximately 2,200 exclusive TCR clusters, including under 40 low-pGen clusters. Specific T cell subsets (CD4+/Treg/CD8+) and sorted SARS-CoV-2-responsive or tetramer+ T cells had not yet been sequenced, and these experiments were ongoing. Strongly skewed TRBV/TRBJ gene usage was reported in patients with COVID-19. Blood samples from mildly ill patients during symptoms and early samples from severe cases were scarce. During active COVID-19 the TRB repertoires were highly clonal, but at recovery diversity and richness rose above the levels seen in healthy donors. The reported TCR clusters were said to need prospective validation before any clinical use. The size of the cohort was considered insufficient for assessing HLA contributions to COVID-19 susceptibility or severity.

Inclusive of the bounding cysteine and phenylalanine, the CDR3 is 15 residues long. The retained sequence is limited to the CDR3, 45 bases, with the frame set at the first base. At the junction V is shortened by 7 bases and J by 0 bases; bases outside the gene matches: 8. CDR1 and CDR2 are read off the germline V gene as MNHEY and SVGAGI. TCRdb lists the instrument as Illumina MiSeq. Multiplex PCR with BIOMED2 TRB-A/B primer pools was used to amplify TRB rearrangements. Two consecutive PCRs added Illumina-compatible adapters and 7-nucleotide sample barcodes to the amplicons. Phusion HS II polymerase was used for all library PCRs. The amplicons were purified from gel with the NucleoSpin Gel and PCR Clean-up kit, measured on Qubit, and then pooled at 3 to 4.5 nM. Before Illumina next-generation sequencing, the quality of the amplicon pool was assessed on an Agilent 2100 Bioanalyzer. In the paper's pipeline: TRB rearrangements were annotated with MiXCR 3.0.8 using the default MiXCR reference library. Non-productive reads and sequences with fewer than 2 reads were removed, and each unique CDR3 nucleotide sequence was counted as one clone. Clonality, diversity, richness and V-J gene usage were calculated in R 3.5.1. TCR clustering by CDR3 similarity used GLIPH2, with generation probabilities calculated by OLGA. Only GLIPH2 clusters with at least four unique TCR clonotypes present in at least three individuals were retained. TCRdb reprocessing: public reads trimmed at Q25 with fastp, clones called with MiXCR, in-frame beta chains kept. Identical CDR3 protein sequences are pooled into one entry, listed with their most common genes and DNA. The V and J calls were determined by TCRdb, not by the authors. For this sample the table gives around 15,000 distinct CDR3 sequences, of which approximately 30% were detected only once. Nearly 7% of the sample rests with the top ten.

The source of this sequence is a human donor who had recovered from COVID-19. Source material: blood. The chain was built from TRBV6-5 and TRBJ2-7, and TRBD1 aligns with 8 junction nucleotides. The CDR3 has the sequence CASTPGQVISYEQYF. The nucleotide sequence is TGTGCCAGCACCCCGGGACAGGTAATCTCCTACGAGCAGTACTTC.